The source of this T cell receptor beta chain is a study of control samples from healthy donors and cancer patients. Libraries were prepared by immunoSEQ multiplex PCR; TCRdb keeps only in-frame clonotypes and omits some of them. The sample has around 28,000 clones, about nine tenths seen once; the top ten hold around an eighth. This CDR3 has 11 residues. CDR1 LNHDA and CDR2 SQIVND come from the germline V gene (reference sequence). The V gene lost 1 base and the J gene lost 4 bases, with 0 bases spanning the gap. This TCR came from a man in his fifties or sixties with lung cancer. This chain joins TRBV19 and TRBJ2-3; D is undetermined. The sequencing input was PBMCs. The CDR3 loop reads CASSIADTQYF. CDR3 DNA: TGTGCCAGTAGTATAGCAGATACGCAGTATTTT.